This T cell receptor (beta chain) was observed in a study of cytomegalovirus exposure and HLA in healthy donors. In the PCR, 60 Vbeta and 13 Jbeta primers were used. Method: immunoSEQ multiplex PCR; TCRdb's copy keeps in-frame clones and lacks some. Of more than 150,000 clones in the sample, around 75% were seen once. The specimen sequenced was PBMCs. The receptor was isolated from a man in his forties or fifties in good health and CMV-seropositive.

CDR3: CASSSDLPGNSVYEQYF. The CDR3 DNA is TGTGCCAGCAGTTCAGACCTACCAGGAAATTCCGTCTACGAGCAGTACTTC. V gene TRBV27 combines with J gene TRBJ2-7, with no clear D. There are 17 residues in the CDR3. Germline V gives CDR1 MNHEY, CDR2 SMNVEV (reference sequence). V lost 4 bases to trimming and J lost 3 bases, with 22 bases between them.